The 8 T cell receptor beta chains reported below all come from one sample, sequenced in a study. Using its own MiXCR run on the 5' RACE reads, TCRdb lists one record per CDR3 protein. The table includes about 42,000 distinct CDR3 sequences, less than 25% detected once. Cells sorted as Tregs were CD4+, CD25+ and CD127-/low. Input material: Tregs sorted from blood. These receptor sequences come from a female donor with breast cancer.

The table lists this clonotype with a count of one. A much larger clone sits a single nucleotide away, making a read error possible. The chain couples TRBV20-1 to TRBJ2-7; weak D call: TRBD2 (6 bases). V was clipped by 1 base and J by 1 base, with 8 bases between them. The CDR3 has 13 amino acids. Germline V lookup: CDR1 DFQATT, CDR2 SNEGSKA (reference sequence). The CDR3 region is CSARGRGSYEQYF. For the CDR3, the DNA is TGCAGTGCTAGAGGCCGGGGGTCCTACGAGCAGTACTTC.

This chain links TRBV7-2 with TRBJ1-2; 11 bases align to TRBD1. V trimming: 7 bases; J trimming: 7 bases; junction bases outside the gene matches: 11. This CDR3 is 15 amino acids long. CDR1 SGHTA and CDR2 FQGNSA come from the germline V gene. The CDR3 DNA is TGTGCCAGCAACCCAAGGGACAGGGGGAGAAGTGGCTACACCTTC. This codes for CASNPRDRGRSGYTF.

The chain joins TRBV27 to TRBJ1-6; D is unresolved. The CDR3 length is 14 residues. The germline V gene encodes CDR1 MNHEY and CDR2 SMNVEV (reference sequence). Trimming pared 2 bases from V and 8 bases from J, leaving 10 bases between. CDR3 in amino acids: CASSLGGDDSPLHF. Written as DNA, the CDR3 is TGTGCCAGCAGTTTAGGTGGTGATGATTCACCCCTCCACTTT.

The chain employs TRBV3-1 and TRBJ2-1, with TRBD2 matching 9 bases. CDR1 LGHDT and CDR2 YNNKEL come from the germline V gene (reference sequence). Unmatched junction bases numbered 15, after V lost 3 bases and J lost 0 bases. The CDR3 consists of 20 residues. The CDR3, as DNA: TGTGCCAGCAGCCATCAAAGTTCAGGAGGGCGGGGGGGCTCCTACAATGAGCAGTTCTTC. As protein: CASSHQSSGGRGGSYNEQFF.

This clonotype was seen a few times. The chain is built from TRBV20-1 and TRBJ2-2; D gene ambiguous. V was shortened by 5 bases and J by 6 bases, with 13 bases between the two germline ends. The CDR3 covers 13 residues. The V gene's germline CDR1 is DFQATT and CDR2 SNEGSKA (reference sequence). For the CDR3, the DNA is TGCAGTGCTCCCCGATTCTGGCCCGGGGAGCTGTTTTTT. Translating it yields CSAPRFWPGELFF.

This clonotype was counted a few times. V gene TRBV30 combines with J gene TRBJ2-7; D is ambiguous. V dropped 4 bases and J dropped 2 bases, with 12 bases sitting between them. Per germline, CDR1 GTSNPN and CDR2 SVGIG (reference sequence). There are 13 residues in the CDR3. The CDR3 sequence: CAWMEPAAYEQYF. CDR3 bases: TGTGCCTGGATGGAACCGGCCGCCTACGAGCAGTACTTC.

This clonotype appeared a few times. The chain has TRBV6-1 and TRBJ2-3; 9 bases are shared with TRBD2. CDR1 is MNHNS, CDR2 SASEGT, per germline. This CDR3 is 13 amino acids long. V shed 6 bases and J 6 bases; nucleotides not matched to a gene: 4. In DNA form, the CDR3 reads TGTGCCAGCAGCCCAGCGGGAGGTGATACGCAGTATTTT. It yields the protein CASSPAGGDTQYF.

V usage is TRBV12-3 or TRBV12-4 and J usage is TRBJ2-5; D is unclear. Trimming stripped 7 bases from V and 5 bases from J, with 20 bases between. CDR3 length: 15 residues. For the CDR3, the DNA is TGTGCCAGCACCCTCTCCCGGGCGGCTCGGGAGACCCAGTACTTC. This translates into CASTLSRAARETQYF.